This TCR beta chain was captured in a study of OX40 agonist ivuxolimab in advanced cancers. The CDR3 has 15 amino acids. Germline values: CDR1 LNHDA, CDR2 SQIVND (reference sequence). V dropped 6 bases and J dropped 4; count of bases not matched to a gene: 8. Profiling relied on immunoSEQ multiplex PCR, and the TCRdb table lists in-frame clones only, not all of them. The sample shows tens of thousands of clones, more than 75% of them seen only once. This TCR was sampled from an adult with an advanced solid tumor such as melanoma, head and neck, liver or kidney cancer. The chain employs TRBV19 and TRBJ1-4; 7 bases map to TRBD1. The starting material was CD4+ or CD8+ T cells sorted from blood, obtained in a trial of the OX40 agonist ivuxolimab. The CDR3 loop is CASRRGQASNEKLFF. CDR3 sequence (DNA): TGTGCCAGTAGAAGAGGACAGGCCAGTAATGAAAAACTGTTTTTT.